This T cell receptor (beta chain) was recorded in a study of T cells in Graves' hyperthyroidism and ophthalmopathy. Regarding the study as a whole: A model using 13 V-J features told ophthalmopathy apart from stable hyperthyroidism. Among thyroid clonotypes expanded above 0.001, most also appeared in blood.

Template material for amplifying TCR beta CDR3 regions consisted of RNA transcripts. Initially, a first-round RT-PCR of the TCR CDR3 employed the HTBI primer set. TCRdb passed the multiplex PCR reads through MiXCR, listing each CDR3 protein once. This table holds roughly 570,000 distinct CDR3 sequences, approximately 14% found once. V shed 1 base, J shed 8 bases, and the junction held 7 bases outside the gene matches. The germline CDR1 and CDR2 sequences are SGHTA and FQGNSA. The CDR3 runs to 16 residues. With respect to this clonotype: The antigen remains undetermined.

Those patients with uncontrolled infection, other autoimmune disease, pregnancy or lactation were excluded. The V and J genes are TRBV7-2 and TRBJ1-4; TRBD1 aligns across 10 bases. The sequenced sample consisted of blood. This receptor was identified in a woman aged 25 to 39 with Graves' hyperthyroidism. This CDR3 reads CASSLDPGQGNEKLFF. CDR3 DNA: TGTGCCAGCAGCTTAGATCCGGGACAGGGGAACGAAAAACTGTTTTTT.